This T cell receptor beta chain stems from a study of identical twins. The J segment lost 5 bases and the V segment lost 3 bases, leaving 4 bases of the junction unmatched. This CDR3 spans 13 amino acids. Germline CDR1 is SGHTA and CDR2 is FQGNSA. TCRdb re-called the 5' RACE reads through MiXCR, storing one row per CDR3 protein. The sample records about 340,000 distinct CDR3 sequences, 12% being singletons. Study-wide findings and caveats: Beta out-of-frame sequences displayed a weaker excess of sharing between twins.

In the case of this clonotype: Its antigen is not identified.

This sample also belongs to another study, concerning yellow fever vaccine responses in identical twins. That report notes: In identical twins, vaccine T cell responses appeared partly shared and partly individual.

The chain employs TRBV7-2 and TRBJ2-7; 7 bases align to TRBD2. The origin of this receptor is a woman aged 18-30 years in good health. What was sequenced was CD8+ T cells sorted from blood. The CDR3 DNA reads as TGTGCCAGCAGCTTCTCTAGCGGCGACGAGCAGTACGTC. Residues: CASSFSSGDEQYV.